This T cell receptor beta chain was identified during a study of blood T cell repertoires in COVID-19. On the study more broadly: The United States, Italy and Spain were the sources of the acute and convalescent COVID-19 samples. The cDNA or gDNA used as material had been derived from T cells, B-cell-depleted T cells, or PBMCs.

Germline V gives CDR1 DFQATT, CDR2 SNEGSKA (reference sequence). Germline trimming cut 3 bases from V and 3 bases from J; bases unmatched to any gene: 13. The length of the CDR3 is 17 residues. In the source study's methods: Reference gene primers were amplified, and this amplification served to estimate nucleated cell counts. The table came from immunoSEQ multiplex PCR; TCRdb's copy has only in-frame clones and leaves some out. The D gene and trimming were derived from the DNA, and the V and J assignments and clone size from that table. The table has hundreds of thousands of clones, around 92% seen once.

Sequenced input: peripheral blood. This sequence was found in a woman aged 25-40 years with COVID-19, enrolled during active disease. The chain links TRBV20-1 to TRBJ1-4; 7 bases agree with TRBD1. DNA for the CDR3: TGCAGTGCTAGTTTCGGCCAGGGGGGTAATTCTAATGAAAAACTGTTTTTT. Translated, it gives CSASFGQGGNSNEKLFF.